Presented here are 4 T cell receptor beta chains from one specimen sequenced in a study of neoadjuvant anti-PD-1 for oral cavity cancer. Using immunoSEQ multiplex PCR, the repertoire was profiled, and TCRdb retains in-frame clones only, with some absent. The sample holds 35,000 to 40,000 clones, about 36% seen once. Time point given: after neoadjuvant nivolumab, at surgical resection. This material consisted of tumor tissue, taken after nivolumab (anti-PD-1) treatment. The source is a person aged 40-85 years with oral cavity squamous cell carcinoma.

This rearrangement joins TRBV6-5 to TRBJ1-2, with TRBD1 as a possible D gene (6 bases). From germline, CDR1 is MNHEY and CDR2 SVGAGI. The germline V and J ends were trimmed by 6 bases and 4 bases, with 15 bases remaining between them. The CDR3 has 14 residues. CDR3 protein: CASREGHLTYGYTF. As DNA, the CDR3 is TGTGCCAGCAGGGAGGGACATTTGACCTATGGCTACACCTTC.

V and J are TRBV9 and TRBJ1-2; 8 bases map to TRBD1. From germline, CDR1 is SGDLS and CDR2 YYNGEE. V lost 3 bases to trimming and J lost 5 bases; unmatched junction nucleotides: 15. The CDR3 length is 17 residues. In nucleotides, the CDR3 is TGTGCCAGCAGCGCCGCGGACAGGGAGGCGACAACATATGGCTACACCTTC. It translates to CASSAADREATTYGYTF.

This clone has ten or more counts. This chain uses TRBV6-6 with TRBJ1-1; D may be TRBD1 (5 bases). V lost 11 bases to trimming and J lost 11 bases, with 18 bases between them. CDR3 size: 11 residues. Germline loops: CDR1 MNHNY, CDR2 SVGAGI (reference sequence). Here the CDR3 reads CAADTSRGAFF. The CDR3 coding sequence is TGTGCCGCGGACACGTCGAGGGGTGCTTTCTTT.

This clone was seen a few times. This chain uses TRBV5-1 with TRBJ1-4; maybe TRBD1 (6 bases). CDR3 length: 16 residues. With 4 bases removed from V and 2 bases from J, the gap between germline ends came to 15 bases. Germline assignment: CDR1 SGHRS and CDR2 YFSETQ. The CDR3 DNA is TGCGCCAGCAGCGTAGCAGGGGTCGGCACTAATGAAAAACTGTTTTTT. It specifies CASSVAGVGTNEKLFF. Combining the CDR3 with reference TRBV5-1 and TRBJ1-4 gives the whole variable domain KAGVTQTPRYLIKTRGQQVTLSCSPISGHRSVSWYQQTPGQGLQFLFEYFSETQRNKGNFPGRFSGRQFSNSRSEMNVSTLELGDSALYLCASSVAGVGTNEKLFFGSGTQLSVL.